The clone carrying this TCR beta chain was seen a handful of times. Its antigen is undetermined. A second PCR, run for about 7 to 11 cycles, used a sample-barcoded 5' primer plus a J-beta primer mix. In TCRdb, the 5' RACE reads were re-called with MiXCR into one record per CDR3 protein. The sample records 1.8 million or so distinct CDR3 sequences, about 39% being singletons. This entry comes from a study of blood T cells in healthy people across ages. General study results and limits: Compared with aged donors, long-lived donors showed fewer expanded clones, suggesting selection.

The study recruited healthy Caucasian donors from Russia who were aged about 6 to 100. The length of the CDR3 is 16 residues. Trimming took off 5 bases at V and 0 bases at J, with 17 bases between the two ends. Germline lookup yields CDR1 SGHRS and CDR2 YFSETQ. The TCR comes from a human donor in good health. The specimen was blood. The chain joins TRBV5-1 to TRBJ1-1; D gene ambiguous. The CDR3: CASRFPEGGLNTEAFF. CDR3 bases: TGCGCCAGCAGATTCCCCGAGGGCGGCTTGAACACTGAAGCTTTCTTT.